This TCR beta chain was captured by sequencing in a study of T cells after yellow fever vaccination. TCR cDNA was made by 5'RACE template switching, adding a universal primer site and UMIs. TCRdb fed the 5' RACE reads into MiXCR, producing one record per CDR3 protein. Of 500,000 to 550,000 distinct CDR3 sequences listed, about a fifth are singletons. The CDR3 consists of 13 residues. The V gene's germline CDR1 is LNHDA and CDR2 SQIVND (reference sequence). Trimming took 3 bases from V and 5 from J, leaving 10 bases between them. This receptor was identified in a man between 18 and 29 years old who received the YFV17D yellow fever vaccine. This chain links TRBV19 with TRBJ2-5; no reliable D call. Sample: PBMCs, taken approximately 22 days after the first yellow fever vaccination. The CDR3 here is CASSISRQETQYF. CDR3 coding DNA: TGTGCCAGTAGTATTTCCCGGCAGGAGACCCAGTACTTC.